Listed here are 9 T cell receptor beta chains from one sample, sequenced in a study of OX40 agonist ivuxolimab in advanced cancers. The method behind the library was the immunoSEQ multiplex PCR assay. TCRdb took this table from immuneACCESS and kept in-frame rearrangements with V and J called. Such tables lack part of the clones; where checked against another copy, unresolved V genes explain under half of the gap, and the rest is unexplained. The sample table holds about 53,000 clones, of which roughly nine tenths were seen once. The ten most abundant clones make up 11% of the sample. The sample consisted of CD4+ or CD8+ T cells sorted from blood, taken in a trial of the OX40 agonist ivuxolimab. The receptors come from an adult with an advanced solid tumor such as melanoma, head and neck, liver or kidney cancer.

Comment on this clone: The sample holds other DNA sequences that translate to the same CDR3. The J gene is TRBJ2-7, the V gene TRBV19, with a tentative D call TRBD2 (5 bases). The CDR3 covers 13 residues. Trimming pared 0 bases from V and 3 bases from J, leaving 6 bases between. The germline CDR1 and CDR2 sequences are LNHDA and SQIVND (reference sequence). The CDR3: CASSIDRGYEQYF. The DNA for the CDR3 is TGTGCCAGTAGTATAGATCGGGGCTACGAGCAGTACTTC.

This rearrangement joins TRBV18 to TRBJ2-2; the D gene is possibly TRBD1 (6 bases). Germline CDR1 and CDR2: KGHSH and LQKENI. The ends were cut back, 0 bases at V and 0 bases at J, with 11 bases in the middle. The CDR3 extends over 17 amino acids. The CDR3 here is CASSPPNGQTNTGELFF. The CDR3 region has the DNA TGTGCCAGCTCACCACCTAATGGACAGACGAACACCGGGGAGCTGTTTTTT.

V is TRBV18 and J is TRBJ2-1, with a tentative D call TRBD2 (6 bases). The CDR3 extends over 17 amino acids. V lost 0 bases and J 1 base, leaving 13 bases between the germline ends. The germline CDR1 and CDR2 sequences are KGHSH and LQKENI. The CDR3 sequence is CASSPPAGTGSYNEQFF. CDR3 nucleotides: TGTGCCAGCTCACCACCCGCCGGGACTGGTTCCTACAATGAGCAGTTCTTC.

This clone was seen once. V gene TRBV11-1 combines with J gene TRBJ2-5; 13 bases match TRBD2. V shed 3 bases and J 5 bases; nucleotides not matched to a gene: 9. Per germline, CDR1 SGHAT and CDR2 FQDESV (reference sequence). The CDR3 is 17 residues long. CDR3 loop: CASSLRTSGGLGETQYF. CDR3 bases: TGTGCCAGCAGCTTGCGGACTAGCGGGGGACTCGGGGAGACCCAGTACTTC.

This chain uses TRBV28 with TRBJ2-1, with D possibly being TRBD2 (6 bases). Between the trimmed V and J ends, which lost 5 bases and 10 bases, there was a span of 18 bases. Germline-derived CDR1 and CDR2 are MDHEN and SYDVKM. The CDR3 is made up of 14 amino acids. CDR3 DNA sequence: TGTGCCAGCAGTCGCCGGGACTCGCAACCAGAGCAGTTCTTC. Translating it yields CASSRRDSQPEQFF.

J is TRBJ1-1 and V is TRBV6-1, with a weak D call TRBD1 (6 bases). V lost 1 base, J lost 10 bases, and 16 bases lay in between. From germline, CDR1 is MNHNS and CDR2 SASEGT. The CDR3 runs to 14 residues. CDR3 sequence: CASSEERGIGPAFF. The CDR3 bases are TGTGCCAGCAGTGAAGAAAGGGGGATCGGGCCAGCTTTCTTT.

This rearrangement joins TRBV10-1 to TRBJ2-3, with 7 bases matching TRBD1. This CDR3 contains 14 residues. V trimming: 5 bases; J trimming: 7 bases; junction bases outside the gene matches: 9. Germline loops: CDR1 WNHNN, CDR2 SYGVQD (reference sequence). This chain's CDR3 is CASSPGQDPHTQYF. The CDR3 DNA follows: TGCGCCAGCAGTCCTGGACAGGACCCCCATACGCAGTATTTT.

This clone is a singleton in its sample. The chain couples TRBV7-2 to TRBJ2-2, with D perhaps TRBD2 (7 bases). V was shortened by 4 bases and J by 6 bases, with 12 bases between the two germline ends. This CDR3 contains 14 residues. Germline loops: CDR1 SGHTA, CDR2 FQGNSA. CDR3 amino acids: CASSSRGGAGELFF. CDR3 DNA: TGTGCCAGCAGCTCCAGGGGAGGGGCCGGGGAGCTGTTTTTT.

The chain links TRBV2 to TRBJ1-1; D might be TRBD1 (6 bases). V was cut by 4 bases and J by 5 bases, with 14 bases left in between. This CDR3 comprises 14 residues. CDR1 SNHLY and CDR2 FYNNEI come from the germline V gene. CDR3 bases: TGTGCCAGCAGTGTAGAGGCAGGGGTTACTGAAGCTTTCTTT. Translated: CASSVEAGVTEAFF.